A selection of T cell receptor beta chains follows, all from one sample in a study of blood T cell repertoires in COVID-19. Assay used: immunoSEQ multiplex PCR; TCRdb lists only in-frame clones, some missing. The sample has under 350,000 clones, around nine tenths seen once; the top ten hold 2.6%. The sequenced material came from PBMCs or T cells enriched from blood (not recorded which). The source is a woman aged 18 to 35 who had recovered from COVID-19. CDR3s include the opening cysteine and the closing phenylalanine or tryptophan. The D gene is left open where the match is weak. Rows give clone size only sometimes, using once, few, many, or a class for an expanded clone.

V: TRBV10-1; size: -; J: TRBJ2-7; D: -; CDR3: CASSPGPGGTYEQYF; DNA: TGCGCCAGCAGCCCCGGACCCGGGGGTACCTACGAGCAGTACTTC
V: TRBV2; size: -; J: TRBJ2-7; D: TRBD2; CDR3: CASSTRTSGSVRPDYEQYF; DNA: TGTGCCAGCAGTACCCGGACTAGCGGGAGCGTACGTCCAGACTACGAGCAGTACTTC
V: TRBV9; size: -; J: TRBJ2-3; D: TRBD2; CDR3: CASSWTSGEHTSTDTQYF; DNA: TGTGCCAGCAGCTGGACTAGCGGGGAACATACTAGCACAGATACGCAGTATTTT
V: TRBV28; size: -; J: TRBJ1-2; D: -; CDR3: CASSLGRAGYTF; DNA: TGTGCCAGCAGTTTGGGCAGGGCTGGCTACACCTTC
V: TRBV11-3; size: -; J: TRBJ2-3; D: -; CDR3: CASSFARSTDTQYF; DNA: TGTGCCAGCAGCTTTGCTAGGAGCACAGATACGCAGTATTTT
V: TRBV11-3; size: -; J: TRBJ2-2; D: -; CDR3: CASTHPGESNTGELFF; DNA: TGTGCCAGCACCCATCCAGGGGAATCGAACACCGGGGAGCTGTTTTTT
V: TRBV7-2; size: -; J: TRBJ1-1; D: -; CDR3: CASRAMNTEAFF; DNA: TGTGCCAGCAGGGCCATGAACACTGAAGCTTTCTTT
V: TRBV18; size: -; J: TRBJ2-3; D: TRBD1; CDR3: CASSPGTGTITQYF; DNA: TGTGCCAGCTCACCAGGGACAGGAACTATTACGCAGTATTTT
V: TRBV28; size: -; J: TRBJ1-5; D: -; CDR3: CASSSGYQPQHF; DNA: TGTGCCAGCAGCTCAGGGTACCAGCCCCAGCATTTT
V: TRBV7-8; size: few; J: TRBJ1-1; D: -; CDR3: CASSLQQNTEAFF; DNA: TGTGCCAGCAGCTTACAACAGAACACTGAAGCTTTCTTT
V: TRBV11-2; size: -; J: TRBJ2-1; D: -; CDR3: CASSLDTMNRYNEQFF; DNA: TGTGCCAGCAGCTTAGACACTATGAACCGCTACAATGAGCAGTTCTTC
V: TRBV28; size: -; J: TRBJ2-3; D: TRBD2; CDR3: CASSLVLAAGDSDTQYF; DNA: TGTGCCAGCAGTTTAGTACTAGCGGCTGGAGATTCAGATACGCAGTATTTT
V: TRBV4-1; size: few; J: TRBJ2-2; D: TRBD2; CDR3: CASSQNPLGLAGGPTGELFF; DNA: TGCGCCAGCAGCCAGAACCCCCTTGGACTAGCGGGGGGGCCCACCGGGGAGCTGTTTTTT
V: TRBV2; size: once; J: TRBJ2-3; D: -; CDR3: CASSGSADPTDTQYF; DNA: TGTGCCAGCAGCGGATCAGCGGACCCTACAGATACGCAGTATTTT
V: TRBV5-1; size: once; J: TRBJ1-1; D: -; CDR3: CASSLDSTEAFF; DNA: TGCGCCAGCAGCTTAGACAGCACTGAAGCTTTCTTT
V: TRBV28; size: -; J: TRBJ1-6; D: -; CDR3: CASSLGGAGPLHF; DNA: TGTGCCAGCAGTTTAGGAGGGGCTGGGCCCCTCCACTTT
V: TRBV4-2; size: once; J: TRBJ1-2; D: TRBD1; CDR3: CASSQDGVRDRAGRYGYTF; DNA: TGTGCCAGCAGCCAAGATGGCGTCCGGGACAGGGCAGGAAGGTATGGCTACACCTTC
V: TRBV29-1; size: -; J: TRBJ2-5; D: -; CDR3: CSVEEGRASRKTQYF; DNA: TGCAGCGTTGAAGAGGGGAGAGCATCCAGGAAGACCCAGTACTTC
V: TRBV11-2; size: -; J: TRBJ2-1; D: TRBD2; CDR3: CASSFSAGGVNEQFF; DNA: TGTGCCAGCAGCTTTTCAGCGGGGGGCGTCAATGAGCAGTTCTTC
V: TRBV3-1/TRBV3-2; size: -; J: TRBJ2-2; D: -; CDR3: CASRKLTGTNTGELFF; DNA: TGTGCCAGCAGAAAACTAACGGGGACGAACACCGGGGAGCTGTTTTTT
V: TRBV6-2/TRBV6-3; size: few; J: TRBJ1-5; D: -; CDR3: CASSYRTDQPQHF; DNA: TGTGCCAGCAGTTACCGGACAGATCAGCCCCAGCATTTT
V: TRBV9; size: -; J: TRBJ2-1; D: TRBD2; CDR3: CASSRLGSGTYNEQFF; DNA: TGTGCCAGCAGCCGATTGGGTAGCGGGACGTACAATGAGCAGTTCTTC
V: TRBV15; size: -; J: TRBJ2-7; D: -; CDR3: CATSRGHYEQYF; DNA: TGTGCCACCAGCAGAGGACACTACGAGCAGTACTTC
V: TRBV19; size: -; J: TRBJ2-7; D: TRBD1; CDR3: CASSMWTGGSYEQYF; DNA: TGTGCCAGTAGTATGTGGACAGGGGGATCCTACGAGCAGTACTTC
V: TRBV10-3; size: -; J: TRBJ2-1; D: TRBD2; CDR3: CATGLETYNEQFF; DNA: TGTGCCACGGGACTAGAAACCTACAATGAGCAGTTCTTC
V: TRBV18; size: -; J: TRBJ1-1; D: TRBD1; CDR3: CASSPGQGGNTEAFF; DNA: TGTGCCAGCTCACCGGGACAGGGCGGGAACACTGAAGCTTTCTTT
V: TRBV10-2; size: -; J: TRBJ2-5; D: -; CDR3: CASSEATGTLETQYF; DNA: TGCGCCAGCAGTGAGGCTACCGGGACTCTAGAGACCCAGTACTTC
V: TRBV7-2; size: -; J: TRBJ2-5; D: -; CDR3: CASSFQFPAGSETQYF; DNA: TGTGCCAGCAGCTTCCAGTTCCCAGCGGGTTCGGAGACCCAGTACTTC
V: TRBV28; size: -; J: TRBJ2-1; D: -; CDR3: CASSPPGPQFF; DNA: TGTGCCAGCAGTCCCCCTGGCCCGCAGTTCTTC
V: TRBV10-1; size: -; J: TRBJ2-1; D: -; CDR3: CASSMSGEYNEQFF; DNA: TGCGCCAGCAGTATGTCGGGAGAATACAATGAGCAGTTCTTC
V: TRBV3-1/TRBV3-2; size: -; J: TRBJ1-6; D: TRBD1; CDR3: CASSPGTGGSPLHF; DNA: TGTGCCAGCAGCCCAGGGACAGGGGGTTCACCCCTCCACTTT
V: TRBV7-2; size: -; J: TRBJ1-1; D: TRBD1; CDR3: CASTDRQGASRAFF; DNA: TGTGCCAGCACCGATCGACAGGGGGCGAGTAGGGCTTTCTTT
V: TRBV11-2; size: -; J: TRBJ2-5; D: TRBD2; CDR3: CASSLFKRGEETQYF; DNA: TGTGCCAGCAGCTTATTTAAGCGGGGGGAAGAGACCCAGTACTTC
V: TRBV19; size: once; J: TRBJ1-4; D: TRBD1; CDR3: CASSQDRGEKLFF; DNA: TGTGCCAGTAGTCAGGACAGGGGTGAAAAACTGTTTTTT
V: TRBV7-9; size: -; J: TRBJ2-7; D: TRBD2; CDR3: CASSSTGLAGAYEQYF; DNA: TGTGCCAGCAGCTCTACCGGACTAGCGGGAGCCTACGAGCAGTACTTC
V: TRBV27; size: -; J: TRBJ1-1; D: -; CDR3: CASREGNTEAFF; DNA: TGTGCCAGTCGGGAGGGGAACACTGAAGCTTTCTTT
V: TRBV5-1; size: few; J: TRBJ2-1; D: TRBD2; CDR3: CASSQVGGTSYNEQFF; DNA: TGCGCCAGCAGCCAGGTTGGGGGGACTAGCTACAATGAGCAGTTCTTC
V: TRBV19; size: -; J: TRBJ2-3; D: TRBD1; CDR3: CASHRGPPDTQYF; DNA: TGTGCCAGCCACAGGGGTCCCCCAGATACGCAGTATTTT
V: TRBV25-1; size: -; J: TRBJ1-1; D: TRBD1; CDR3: CAAGGPGNTEAFF; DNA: TGTGCCGCAGGGGGACCGGGGAACACTGAAGCTTTCTTT
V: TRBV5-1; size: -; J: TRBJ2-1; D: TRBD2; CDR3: CASSILAGSTYNEQFF; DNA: TGCGCCAGCAGCATTTTAGCGGGATCAACCTACAATGAGCAGTTCTTC
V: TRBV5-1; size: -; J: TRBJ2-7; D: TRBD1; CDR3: CASSLALPGQGISYEQYF; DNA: TGCGCCAGCAGCTTGGCCCTTCCGGGACAGGGAATTTCCTACGAGCAGTACTTC
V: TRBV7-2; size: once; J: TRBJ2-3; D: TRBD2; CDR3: CASSLWLADSTDTQYF; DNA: TGTGCCAGCAGCTTATGGCTAGCGGATAGCACAGATACGCAGTATTTT
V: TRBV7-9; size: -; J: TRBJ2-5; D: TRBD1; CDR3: CASSPRTGGGETQYF; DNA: TGTGCCAGCAGCCCCAGGACAGGGGGCGGTGAGACCCAGTACTTC
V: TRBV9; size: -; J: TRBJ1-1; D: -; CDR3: CASSVDPGSDTEAFF; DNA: TGTGCCAGCAGCGTAGACCCAGGGTCGGACACTGAAGCTTTCTTT
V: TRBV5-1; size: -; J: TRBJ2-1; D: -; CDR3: CASSPASVWRGHNNEQFF; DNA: TGCGCCAGCAGCCCAGCTAGTGTGTGGAGGGGGCATAACAATGAGCAGTTCTTC
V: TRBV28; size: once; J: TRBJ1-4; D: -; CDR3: CASRLSPGEKLFF; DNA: TGTGCCAGCAGGCTTTCACCCGGGGAAAAACTGTTTTTT
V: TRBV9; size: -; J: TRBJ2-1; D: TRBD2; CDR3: CASSVGILAGGQQEQFF; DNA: TGTGCCAGCAGCGTAGGGATCCTAGCGGGGGGCCAGCAGGAGCAGTTCTTC
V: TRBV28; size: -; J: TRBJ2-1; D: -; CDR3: CASSRRLATTINEQFF; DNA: TGTGCCAGCAGTCGAAGACTCGCAACAACAATCAATGAGCAGTTCTTC
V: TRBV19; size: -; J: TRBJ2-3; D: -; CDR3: CASSTGGRDTQYF; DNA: TGTGCCAGTAGTACTGGAGGGAGAGATACGCAGTATTTT
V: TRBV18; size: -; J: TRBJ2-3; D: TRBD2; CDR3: CASSETSGSSADTQYF; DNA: TGTGCCAGCTCGGAGACTAGCGGGAGTTCCGCAGATACGCAGTATTTT